This T cell receptor (beta chain) was profiled in a study of blood T cells in healthy people across ages. Trimming cost V 0 bases and J 3 bases, with 21 bases left between them. This CDR3 has 18 amino acids. With a J-beta primer mix and a sample-barcoded 5' primer, a second PCR ran 7 to 11 cycles. Using its own MiXCR run on the 5' RACE reads, TCRdb lists one record per CDR3 protein. The sample records roughly 930,000 distinct CDR3 sequences, under 50% being singletons. A remark on this clonotype: What it recognizes is unknown.

Total RNA, at least 5 micrograms per sample, was extracted from PBMCs. Study-level results: PBMC samples, being unsorted, prevented any conclusive comparison of naive and antigen-experienced cells. Comparison with aged donors showed that long-lived donors had more naive CD4+ cells and higher diversity. Estimated diversity across one million T cells was deemed an underestimate.

This receptor was identified in a man under 40 in good health. The chain couples TRBV12-3 or TRBV12-4 to TRBJ2-7; a possible D gene is TRBD1 (5 bases). Specimen: blood. The CDR3 DNA sequence: TGTGCCAGCAGTTTAGCGATTGGTGTAACAGGCCGATACTACGAGCAGTACTTC. It encodes CASSLAIGVTGRYYEQYF.